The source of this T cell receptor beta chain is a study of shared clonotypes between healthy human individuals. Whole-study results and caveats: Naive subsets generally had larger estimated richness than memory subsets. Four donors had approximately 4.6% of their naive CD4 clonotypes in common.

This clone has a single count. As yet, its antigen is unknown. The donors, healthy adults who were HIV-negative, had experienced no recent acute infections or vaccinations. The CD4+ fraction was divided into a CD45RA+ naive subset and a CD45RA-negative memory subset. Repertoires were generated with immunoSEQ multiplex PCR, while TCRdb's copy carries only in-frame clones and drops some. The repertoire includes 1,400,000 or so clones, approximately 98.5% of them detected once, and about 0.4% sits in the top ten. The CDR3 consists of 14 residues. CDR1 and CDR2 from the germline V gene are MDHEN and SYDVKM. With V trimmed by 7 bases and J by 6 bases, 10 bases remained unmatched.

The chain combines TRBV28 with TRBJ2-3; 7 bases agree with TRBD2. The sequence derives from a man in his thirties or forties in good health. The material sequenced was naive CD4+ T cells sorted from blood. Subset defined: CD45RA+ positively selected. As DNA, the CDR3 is TGTGCCAGCACCCCCGGGACTACACTTGATACGCAGTATTTT. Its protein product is CASTPGTTLDTQYF. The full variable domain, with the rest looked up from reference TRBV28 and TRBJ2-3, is DVKVTQSSRYLVKRTGEKVFLECVQDMDHENMFWYRQDPGLGLRLIYFSYDVKMKEKGDIPEGYSVSREKKERFSLILESASTNQTSMYLCASTPGTTLDTQYFGPGTRLTVL.